This is a list of T cell receptor beta chains from one sample in a study of blood T cell repertoires in COVID-19. Produced via immunoSEQ multiplex PCR; TCRdb's table is partial and in-frame only. The profile covers about 170,000 clones, with roughly 80% appearing a single time and about 8.1% taken by the ten largest. Material: peripheral blood. These receptors were collected from a woman of 80 years or more with COVID-19, enrolled during active disease. Both conserved end residues are part of each CDR3. The D gene is left open where the match is weak.

CDR3aa,d_gene,len,v_gene,j_gene
CASSFGRPLGYTF,-,13,TRBV12-3/TRBV12-4,TRBJ1-2
CASSLDGVVYEQYF,-,14,TRBV27,TRBJ2-7
CASSIIQPRNYGYTF,-,15,TRBV19,TRBJ1-2
CASSLSRGTSGRNTGELFF,TRBD2,19,TRBV28,TRBJ2-2
CASSASGGDTGELFF,TRBD2,15,TRBV2,TRBJ2-2
CASSLRGGGGSGNTIYF,-,17,TRBV7-9,TRBJ1-3
CASSVGLAGGYNEQFF,TRBD2,16,TRBV9,TRBJ2-1
CASSEGDRANYGYTF,TRBD1,15,TRBV6-1,TRBJ1-2
CASSQGGANYGYTF,-,14,TRBV3-1/TRBV3-2,TRBJ1-2
CASSLVQGSLLNEQFF,-,16,TRBV11-2,TRBJ2-1
CASSLREDYEQFF,TRBD2,13,TRBV6-5,TRBJ2-1
CASTWGTEQYF,-,11,TRBV6-5,TRBJ2-7
CASSLLGQSNTGELFF,TRBD1,16,TRBV7-8,TRBJ2-2
CASSLGSRQGATGNTIYF,TRBD1,18,TRBV5-1,TRBJ1-3
CASSQVANTEAFF,-,13,TRBV14,TRBJ1-1
CARTPGGIYGYTF,-,13,TRBV23-1,TRBJ1-2
CASSYQRGKETQYF,-,14,TRBV5-1,TRBJ2-5
CASQLRGESYEQYF,-,14,TRBV5-5,TRBJ2-7
CASRGRSDNSPLHF,-,14,TRBV6-5,TRBJ1-6
CASAEIETQYF,-,11,TRBV6-5,TRBJ2-5
CASSLNTGSEAFF,-,13,TRBV9,TRBJ1-1
CASSESRDRTNEQFF,TRBD1,15,TRBV2,TRBJ2-1
CASSVVAGHGYTF,-,13,TRBV9,TRBJ1-2
CASSPSRNTGELFF,-,14,TRBV7-3,TRBJ2-2
CASSTGTPEGEQYF,-,14,TRBV5-1,TRBJ2-7
CASSQASTGVLYF,TRBD1,13,TRBV4-1,TRBJ2-7
CASSSGQRNTEAFF,TRBD1,14,TRBV5-1,TRBJ1-1
CASSQDLSGYYEQYF,-,15,TRBV4-2,TRBJ2-7
CATGTSGRGAQFF,TRBD2,13,TRBV19,TRBJ2-1
CASSLTSQETQYF,-,13,TRBV5-1,TRBJ2-5
CASSYDRGNQPQHF,TRBD1,14,TRBV6-6,TRBJ1-5
CATSPRRTGNTIYF,-,14,TRBV6-5,TRBJ1-3
CASRWDIGVGNQPQHF,-,16,TRBV19,TRBJ1-5
CSVGQNSNQPQHF,-,13,TRBV29-1,TRBJ1-5
CASTPTPGISHEQYF,-,15,TRBV3-1/TRBV3-2,TRBJ2-7
CASSTVYRGETQYF,TRBD1,14,TRBV5-1,TRBJ2-5
CASSPRNPSYNEQFF,-,15,TRBV19,TRBJ2-1
CASSLGTGAGNTIYF,TRBD1,15,TRBV5-1,TRBJ1-3
CATSVSASGSKGETQYF,TRBD2,17,TRBV24-1,TRBJ2-5
CASSQELTASGANVLTF,-,17,TRBV3-1/TRBV3-2,TRBJ2-6
CASSLGGDSYQPQHF,-,15,TRBV5-1,TRBJ1-5
CASSPDRVGDEKLFF,TRBD1,15,TRBV10-2,TRBJ1-4
CASRASGGPGELFF,TRBD2,14,TRBV6-5,TRBJ2-2
CASSQLQGGYTF,-,12,TRBV3-1/TRBV3-2,TRBJ1-2
CASTEDMANIQYF,-,13,TRBV6-5,TRBJ2-4
CASSSQAPYEQYF,-,13,TRBV6-6,TRBJ2-7
CASSSDRDTYNSPLHF,TRBD1,16,TRBV28,TRBJ1-6
CASRTTVQPQHF,-,12,TRBV28,TRBJ1-5
CASSLESGRSYGYTF,-,15,TRBV7-2,TRBJ1-2
CASSQERARIYGYTF,-,15,TRBV4-1,TRBJ1-2
CASSLGSRYNQPQHF,-,15,TRBV5-5,TRBJ1-5